Listed here are 13 T cell receptor beta chains from one sample, sequenced in a study of T cell responses to AZD1222 COVID-19 vaccine. Generated by immunoSEQ multiplex PCR, the TCRdb table keeps only in-frame clones and is missing some. The data show some 130,000 clones, roughly 85% seen once. Sequences were derived from peripheral blood, sampled 28 days after the second dose of the MenACWY control vaccine. The receptors were sampled from an adult who received the MenACWY meningococcal vaccine as a control.

This chain joins TRBV7-9 and TRBJ1-2; a possible D gene is TRBD1 (5 bases). The CDR3 length is 16 residues. Germline V gene lookup returns CDR1 SEHNR and CDR2 FQNEAQ (reference sequence). V was pared by 5 bases and J by 8 bases, with 24 bases between. This CDR3 reads CASSQLQGEGNGGYTF. The CDR3 DNA reads TGTGCCAGCAGCCAACTTCAGGGAGAAGGGAATGGAGGCTACACCTTC.

The V and J genes are TRBV19 and TRBJ1-5, with D unclear. CDR1 and CDR2 from the germline V gene are LNHDA and SQIVND (reference sequence). The CDR3 has 14 amino acids. V shed 3 bases and J shed 4 bases, with 10 bases lying between them. The CDR3 nucleotides are TGTGCCAGTAGTATGCTCCAGAGGAATCAGCCCCAGCATTTT. Amino acids: CASSMLQRNQPQHF.

V and J are TRBV4-2 and TRBJ1-4; D is possibly TRBD1 (5 bases). The CDR3 totals 14 residues. Trimming took off 4 bases at V and 2 bases at J, with 8 bases between the two ends. Looked up from germline, CDR1 is LGHNA and CDR2 is YNFKEQ. CDR3 DNA sequence: TGTGCCAGCAGCCCGGGGGGGACTAATGAAAAACTGTTTTTT. Its protein is CASSPGGTNEKLFF.

This sequence joins TRBV11-2 and TRBJ1-3; unclear D gene. Looked up from germline, CDR1 is SGHAT and CDR2 is FQNNGV. There are 15 residues in the CDR3. Trimming pared 0 bases from V and 2 bases from J, leaving 8 bases between. The CDR3 reads CASSLDRVAGNTIYF. In DNA form, the CDR3 reads TGTGCCAGCAGCTTAGATCGGGTAGCTGGAAACACCATATATTTT.

The rearrangement joins TRBV19 to TRBJ2-3, with TRBD2 identical over 9 bases. The J segment lost 5 bases and the V segment lost 8 bases, leaving 11 bases of the junction unmatched. The CDR3 is 15 residues long. CDR1 LNHDA and CDR2 SQIVND come from the germline V gene (reference sequence). The CDR3 sequence: CASSPGRGGRDTQYF. The CDR3 bases are TGTGCCAGTTCTCCTGGGCGGGGGGGAAGAGATACGCAGTATTTT.

This clone was seen more than once but under ten times. This chain links TRBV18 with TRBJ2-7; TRBD2 might be the D (5 bases). CDR1 and CDR2 from the germline V gene are KGHSH and LQKENI. Deletions cut 11 bases from V and 1 base from J, with 15 bases between. CDR3 length: 13 amino acids. The CDR3 nucleotides read TGTGCCCGCGTTGTAGCGCTTTCCTACGAGCAGTACTTC. It translates to CARVVALSYEQYF.

The chain employs TRBV6-1 and TRBJ1-4; the D is unclear. The V and J ends lost 1 base and 6 bases respectively, with 6 bases between them. This CDR3 spans 13 amino acids. Germline CDR1 MNHNS, CDR2 SASEGT. CDR3 sequence reads: CASSEVLDEKLFF. In DNA, the CDR3 is TGTGCCAGCAGTGAAGTACTTGATGAAAAACTGTTTTTT.

The J gene is TRBJ1-2, the V gene TRBV16, with TRBD1 matching over 7 bases. CDR3 length equals 14 residues. V lost 4 bases, J lost 4 bases, and 6 bases stayed unmatched. Germline loops: CDR1 KGHSY, CDR2 FQNENV. The CDR3 DNA sequence: TGTGCCAGCAGCCCGGGGCCAGGGGGCTATGGCTACACCTTC. Translated: CASSPGPGGYGYTF.

The chain is built from TRBV4-3 and TRBJ2-1; D not certain. Trimming took 1 base from V and 3 from J, leaving 7 bases between them. The CDR3 consists of 14 residues. Germline V CDR1 and CDR2: LGHNA, YSLEER. CDR3 sequence (DNA): TGCGCCAGCAGCCAAGTCACCGGCTACAATGAGCAGTTCTTC. As protein: CASSQVTGYNEQFF.

DNA for the CDR3: TGTGCCAGCAGTTCCCCAGGACAGGGTGAAAAACTGTTTTTT. It encodes CASSSPGQGEKLFF. This rearrangement joins TRBV6-5 to TRBJ1-4, with 8 bases matching TRBD1. Per germline, CDR1 MNHEY and CDR2 SVGAGI. V lost 4 bases, J lost 7 bases, and 5 bases stayed unmatched. CDR3 length equals 14 residues.

This sequence joins TRBV5-1 and TRBJ2-7; 10 bases are shared with TRBD2. The V gene end was trimmed by 5 bases and the J gene end by 0 bases; junction bases not matched to a gene: 5. The CDR3 sequence is 15 residues long. Germline CDR1 reads SGHRS; CDR2 reads YFSETQ. CDR3 sequence (DNA): TGCGCCAGCAGGGACGCTAGCGGGAGCTCCTACGAGCAGTACTTC. It specifies CASRDASGSSYEQYF.

The chain has TRBV7-2 and TRBJ2-1; 11 bases fit TRBD2. Germline CDR1 and CDR2: SGHTA and FQGNSA. V shed 2 bases, J shed 15 bases, and the junction held 6 bases outside the gene matches. This CDR3 is 13 amino acids long. CDR3 nucleotides: TGTGCCAGCAGCTTACTGACTAGCGGGATTTGGTTCTTC. It encodes CASSLLTSGIWFF. The full variable domain, its missing parts supplied by reference TRBV7-2 and TRBJ2-1, is GAGVSQSPSNKVTEKGKDVELRCDPISGHTALYWYRQSLGQGLEFLIYFQGNSAPDKSGLPSDRFSAERTGGSVSTLTIQRTQQEDSAVYLCASSLLTSGIWFFGPGTRLTVL.

In its sample, this clone was seen once. The rearrangement links TRBV5-1 to TRBJ2-7; D is possibly TRBD2 (6 bases). The CDR3 has 14 amino acids. V was clipped by 4 bases and J by 5 bases, with 16 bases between them. Germline CDR1 SGHRS, CDR2 YFSETQ. The CDR3 coding sequence is TGCGCCAGCAGCCAACGTTCGCGGGACCACGAGCAGTACTTC. It encodes CASSQRSRDHEQYF.